A single sample is the source of the 22 T cell receptor beta chains below, sequenced in a study of identical twins. One entry per CDR3 protein, called by TCRdb with MiXCR from the 5' RACE reads. The table records 570,000 or so distinct CDR3 sequences, 9% to 10% of them present only once. The same specimen was also included in a second study, on yellow fever vaccine responses in identical twins.

Sequencing was carried out using PBMCs. The receptor source for this set is a woman between 18 and 29 years old in good health.

This clonotype was seen a few times. This chain connects TRBV20-1 to TRBJ2-5; TRBD2 agrees at 7 bases. This CDR3 contains 14 residues. Unmatched junction bases numbered 11, after V lost 7 bases and J lost 3 bases. Germline V gene lookup returns CDR1 DFQATT and CDR2 SNEGSKA (reference sequence). In nucleotides, the CDR3 is TGCAGTGGGTCGGGGGGAGTAGGGGAAGAGACCCAGTACTTC. This codes for CSGSGGVGEETQYF.

This clonotype was counted between two and nine times. The V call is TRBV3-1, the J call TRBJ2-3; D may be TRBD1 or TRBD2 (5 bases each). The CDR3 loop spans 16 amino acids. The V gene lost 0 bases and the J gene lost 1 base, with 11 bases spanning the gap. Germline loops: CDR1 LGHDT, CDR2 YNNKEL (reference sequence). CDR3 coding DNA: TGTGCCAGCAGCCAAGATCCTCGAGGGGGCACAGATACGCAGTATTTT. The encoded protein is CASSQDPRGGTDTQYF.

This clonotype was seen a few times. The chain links TRBV2 to TRBJ2-7, with a possible D match to TRBD2 (6 bases). Trimming left V 6 bases short and J 3 bases short, with 18 bases between. The germline V gene encodes CDR1 SNHLY and CDR2 FYNNEI. The CDR3 length is 15 residues. CDR3 sequence (DNA): TGTGCCAGCAGAGCATGGAGGGGTCCTCTCTACGAGCAGTACTTC. Its protein is CASRAWRGPLYEQYF.

This clonotype has just a few counts. This chain connects TRBV24-1 to TRBJ2-1, with TRBD2 matching 13 bases. The CDR3 contains 19 residues. V was clipped by 1 base and J by 3 bases; unmatched bases: 8. Germline V lookup: CDR1 KGHDR, CDR2 SFDVKD. This CDR3 reads CATSDFPGTSGKGYNEQFF. The CDR3 DNA reads TGTGCCACCAGTGATTTTCCCGGGACTAGCGGGAAAGGCTACAATGAGCAGTTCTTC.

This chain joins TRBV24-1 and TRBJ2-1; 8 bases match TRBD2. Trimming took 0 bases from V and 5 from J; bases not matched to a gene: 8. In germline, CDR1 is KGHDR, CDR2 SFDVKD. CDR3 length equals 17 residues. The CDR3 spells CATSDLEGAGVDNEQFF. CDR3 nucleotide sequence: TGTGCCACCAGTGATTTGGAAGGAGCGGGAGTAGACAATGAGCAGTTCTTC.

This clonotype came up many times. The V and J genes are TRBV29-1 and TRBJ1-1, with a weak D call TRBD1 (5 bases). The CDR3 runs 11 residues. The germline V gene has CDR1 SQVTM and CDR2 ANQGSEA. The CDR3 here is CRGDEYTEAFF. DNA of the CDR3: TGCAGGGGGGACGAGTACACTGAAGCTTTCTTT.

The chain couples TRBV6-4 to TRBJ2-7; 7 bases are a match to TRBD2. CDR1 and CDR2 (germline): MRHNA, SNTAGT. The trim removed 6 bases at V and 3 bases at J, leaving 8 bases unmatched. CDR3 length: 14 amino acids. The CDR3 region has the DNA TGTGCCAGCAGGGGAGGGAGGGTGCTCTACGAGCAGTACTTC. Amino acid sequence: CASRGGRVLYEQYF.

This clonotype was counted a few times. The chain employs TRBV7-2 and TRBJ2-3; no clear D. Trimming pared 2 bases from V and 1 base from J, leaving 13 bases between. Looked up from germline, CDR1 is SGHTA and CDR2 is FQGNSA. The CDR3 extends over 16 amino acids. The CDR3 loop reads CASSLRVSSGTDTQYF. CDR3 nucleotides: TGTGCCAGCAGCTTAAGGGTATCGTCGGGCACAGATACGCAGTATTTT.

In this sample, this clonotype turned up a few times. The genes are TRBV2 and TRBJ2-3; possible D gene TRBD2, 6 bases. CDR3 length: 14 amino acids. Germline V gives CDR1 SNHLY, CDR2 FYNNEI. Trimming removed 8 bases from V and 0 bases from J, with 12 bases in between. The CDR3 spells CASGLLGSTDTQYF. The CDR3 DNA sequence: TGTGCCAGCGGACTACTCGGAAGCACAGATACGCAGTATTTT.

The chain uses TRBV20-1 and TRBJ2-3; 7 positions match TRBD1. The junction had 8 bases not matched to a gene; V was cut back by 4 bases and J by 4 bases. CDR1 and CDR2 from the germline V gene are DFQATT and SNEGSKA (reference sequence). This CDR3 region has 14 residues. CDR3 bases: TGCAGTGCTAACGGACAGGAGGTAGCAGATACGCAGTATTTT. It codes for CSANGQEVADTQYF.

The sample holds a few counts of this clonotype. The J gene is TRBJ2-2, the V gene TRBV19; D is uncertain. Germline lookup yields CDR1 LNHDA and CDR2 SQIVND (reference sequence). The CDR3 loop spans 12 amino acids. CDR3 residues: CAVRWGIGELFF. The CDR3 DNA sequence: TGTGCAGTTAGGTGGGGTATCGGGGAGCTGTTTTTT.

The chain has TRBV5-1 and TRBJ2-5; D possibly uses TRBD1 or TRBD2 (5 bases each). The V end was cut by 1 base, the J end by 1 base, with 11 bases between. The CDR3 runs 15 residues. The germline V gene has CDR1 SGHRS and CDR2 YFSETQ. Written as DNA, the CDR3 is TGCGCCAGCAGCTTGACGGGGCCCCCCCAAGAGACCCAGTACTTC. It specifies CASSLTGPPQETQYF. The full variable domain, with the rest looked up from reference TRBV5-1 and TRBJ2-5, is KAGVTQTPRYLIKTRGQQVTLSCSPISGHRSVSWYQQTPGQGLQFLFEYFSETQRNKGNFPGRFSGRQFSNSRSEMNVSTLELGDSALYLCASSLTGPPQETQYFGPGTRLLVL.

This clonotype was found a few times. J is TRBJ1-3 and V is TRBV4-3, with TRBD1 as a possible D gene (6 bases). The V end lost 4 bases, the J end lost 4 bases, and 17 bases lay between the germline ends. The CDR3 extends over 16 amino acids. Germline CDR1 is LGHNA and CDR2 is YSLEER. CDR3 nucleotides: TGCGCCAGCAGCCCCGGCGTGGGGGCGAAAGGAAACACCATATATTTT. Its protein product is CASSPGVGAKGNTIYF.

This clonotype was seen repeatedly, ten times or more. V gene TRBV28 combines with J gene TRBJ2-7; 7 bases fit TRBD1. The CDR3 spans 16 residues. The germline V gene encodes CDR1 MDHEN and CDR2 SYDVKM. With 7 bases clipped from V and 7 bases from J, the junction kept 19 bases outside the gene matches. Here the CDR3 reads CASTPSGGQSGREQYF. CDR3 in DNA: TGTGCCAGCACCCCCTCTGGGGGACAGAGCGGAAGGGAGCAGTACTTC.

This clonotype was counted a few times. This chain joins TRBV2 and TRBJ2-1; 8 bases line up with TRBD2. The length of the CDR3 is 15 residues. Trimming cost V 6 bases and J 7 bases; bases outside gene matches: 11. Germline CDR1 reads SNHLY; CDR2 reads FYNNEI. The CDR3 region is CASSDLGLAGNEQFF. The CDR3 DNA reads TGTGCCAGCAGCGATCTAGGACTAGCTGGGAATGAGCAGTTCTTC.

This clonotype was found once. This may arise from a read error, as a much more abundant clone is one base away. The rearrangement uses TRBV3-1 and TRBJ2-4; D ambiguous. Germline V gives CDR1 LGHDT, CDR2 YNNKEL (reference sequence). The CDR3 covers 14 residues. DNA for the CDR3: TGTGCCAGCAGCCAAAGAGCAACAAAAAACATTCATTACTTC. The encoded protein is CASSQRATKNIHYF.

In this sample, this clonotype turned up once. The chain is built from TRBV3-1 and TRBJ2-3; D remains ambiguous. Germline V gives CDR1 LGHDT, CDR2 YNNKEL (reference sequence). This CDR3 comprises 12 residues. V was shortened by 2 bases and J by 7 bases, with 7 bases between the two germline ends. The CDR3 DNA sequence: TGTGCCAGCAGCCAAAGGCAGCATACGCAGTATTTT. Translated, it gives CASSQRQHTQYF.

This clonotype was counted at least ten times. The chain employs TRBV6-2 or TRBV6-3 and TRBJ1-6; no definite D call. The CDR3 has 16 residues. Germline CDR1 and CDR2: MNHEY and SVGEGT. V lost 5 bases to trimming and J lost 3 bases, with 14 bases between them. The DNA for the CDR3 is TGTGCCAGCAGTGGCACCACGACGGACTATAATTCACCCCTCCACTTT. It codes for CASSGTTTDYNSPLHF.

This clonotype was seen ten or more times. This chain connects TRBV20-1 to TRBJ2-1; perhaps D is TRBD1 or TRBD2 (6 bases each). Looked up from germline, CDR1 is DFQATT and CDR2 is SNEGSKA (reference sequence). This CDR3 spans 14 amino acids. V lost 7 bases and J 2 bases, leaving 15 bases between the germline ends. The CDR3 protein is CSVTTGGAYNEQFF. Here the CDR3 DNA reads TGCAGTGTAACGACCGGGGGCGCCTACAATGAGCAGTTCTTC.

This sequence joins TRBV12-3 or TRBV12-4 and TRBJ2-3; tentative D call: TRBD2 (7 bases). Trimming took off 3 bases at V and 4 bases at J, with 14 bases between the two ends. The CDR3 runs 15 residues. In nucleotides, the CDR3 is TGTGCCAGCAGTTTGTCGGGGGGCAGGGCAGATACGCAGTATTTT. Protein sequence: CASSLSGGRADTQYF.

V usage is TRBV7-9 and J usage is TRBJ2-1, with D uncertain. CDR3 length equals 13 residues. The germline CDR1 and CDR2 sequences are SEHNR and FQNEAQ (reference sequence). V lost 5 bases to trimming and J lost 8 bases, with 13 bases between them. The chain's CDR3 is CASSQTSTHEQFF. DNA of the CDR3: TGTGCCAGCAGCCAAACGTCAACTCATGAGCAGTTCTTC.

This clonotype was counted many times. The chain links TRBV7-9 to TRBJ2-1; D unclear. CDR1 and CDR2 from the germline V gene are SEHNR and FQNEAQ (reference sequence). The CDR3 length is 13 residues. V was pared by 8 bases and J by 5 bases, with 13 bases between. CDR3 sequence reads: CASHRWSDNEQFF. Written as DNA, the CDR3 is TGTGCCAGCCACAGATGGTCGGACAATGAGCAGTTCTTC.